This T cell receptor beta chain came from a study of shared clonotypes between healthy human individuals. Each donor was a Caucasian adult residing in Nashville, Tennessee. The J segment lost 0 bases and the V segment lost 6 bases, leaving 4 bases of the junction unmatched. Per the germline V gene, CDR1 is KGHSH and CDR2 is LQKENI. The CDR3 runs 14 residues. When replicate PCRs were run on unsorted PBMC, they used 250 to 300 ng DNA, about 27,000 T cell genomes. Some clones are missing from TCRdb's copy, which holds only in-frame ones; the method was immunoSEQ multiplex PCR. In the table there are roughly 500,000 clones, approximately 84% of which are singletons.

The chain joins TRBV18 to TRBJ1-1, with 7 bases aligning to TRBD1. The sequence was collected from a woman aged 40 to 50 in good health. Some clones in this sample may be carry-over from other donors' samples. The specimen sequenced was PBMCs. CDR3 nucleotide sequence: TGTGCCAGCTCCTTTGGGACAGTGAACACTGAAGCTTTCTTT. Protein sequence: CASSFGTVNTEAFF.